These 29 T cell receptor beta chains were sequenced from one sample in a study of OX40 agonist ivuxolimab in advanced cancers. Receptor amplification or capture employed the immunoSEQ multiplex PCR assay. TCRdb stores this immuneACCESS table with in-frame sequences only. Part of the clones is absent; in the studies checked, under half of the shortfall reflects unresolved V genes, and no reason is known for the rest. In this sample the table shows around 95,000 clones, under 95% of which occur a single time. The ten largest account for 0.54% of the sample. The starting material was CD4+ or CD8+ T cells sorted from blood, obtained in a trial of the OX40 agonist ivuxolimab. The receptor source for this set is an adult with an advanced solid tumor such as melanoma, head and neck, liver or kidney cancer.

In its sample, this clone was seen once. This rearrangement joins TRBV4-3 to TRBJ1-3; TRBD1 agrees at 7 bases. This CDR3 contains 15 residues. J was trimmed by 4 bases and V by 4 bases; bases with no gene match: 7. Per the germline V gene, CDR1 is LGHNA and CDR2 is YSLEER. CDR3 sequence reads: CASSLDRDRGNTIYF. CDR3 coding DNA: TGCGCCAGCAGCCTTGACAGGGACCGAGGAAACACCATATATTTT.

V is TRBV14 and J is TRBJ2-1; unclear D gene. Germline V gene sequence: CDR1 SGHDN, CDR2 FVKESK. The CDR3 sequence is 13 residues long. Trimming cost V 10 bases and J 0 bases, with 10 bases left between them. Here the CDR3 reads CATQAYSYNEQFF. In DNA, the CDR3 is TGTGCCACCCAGGCCTACTCCTACAATGAGCAGTTCTTC.

The V call is TRBV5-1, the J call TRBJ2-1; 7 bases map to TRBD1. Germline-derived CDR1 and CDR2 are SGHRS and YFSETQ. The CDR3 covers 13 residues. Trimming removed 0 bases from V and 9 bases from J; junction bases left unmatched: 3. The CDR3 DNA follows: TGCGCCAGCAGCTTGGGACAGGGTATTGAGCAGTTCTTC. It encodes CASSLGQGIEQFF.

This chain connects TRBV4-3 to TRBJ1-3, with D uncertain. CDR3 length: 17 amino acids. Trimming took off 0 bases at V and 0 bases at J, with 12 bases between the two ends. The germline gives CDR1 LGHNA, CDR2 YSLEER. Here the CDR3 DNA reads TGCGCCAGCAGCCAAGAGGTACCGGGAAGCTCTGGAAACACCATATATTTT. This encodes CASSQEVPGSSGNTIYF.

DNA of the CDR3: TGCGCCAGCAGCCAAGACGGGACATACAACACTGAAGCTTTCTTT. It yields the protein CASSQDGTYNTEAFF. The chain carries TRBV4-3 and TRBJ1-1; perhaps TRBD1 as D (6 bases). Trimming stripped 0 bases from V and 2 bases from J, with 10 bases between. Germline V gives CDR1 LGHNA, CDR2 YSLEER. This CDR3 region has 15 residues.

The chain has TRBV29-1 and TRBJ2-2; no definite D call. Trimming pared 2 bases from V and 1 base from J, leaving 8 bases between. Germline lookup yields CDR1 SQVTM and CDR2 ANQGSEA. CDR3 length equals 14 residues. The CDR3 sequence: CSVEMAQNTGELFF. DNA for the CDR3: TGCAGCGTTGAAATGGCACAGAACACCGGGGAGCTGTTTTTT.

This chain connects TRBV5-1 to TRBJ2-1; TRBD2 agrees at 12 bases. Unmatched junction bases numbered 11, after V lost 7 bases and J lost 12 bases. CDR3 length: 14 residues. Germline CDR1 reads SGHRS; CDR2 reads YFSETQ. CDR3 residues: CASRASGRATGQFF. The CDR3 nucleotides are TGCGCCAGCCGGGCTAGCGGGAGGGCCACCGGGCAGTTCTTC. The variable domain in full, with the rest retrieved from reference TRBV5-1 and TRBJ2-1, is KAGVTQTPRYLIKTRGQQVTLSCSPISGHRSVSWYQQTPGQGLQFLFEYFSETQRNKGNFPGRFSGRQFSNSRSEMNVSTLELGDSALYLCASRASGRATGQFFGPGTRLTVL.

CDR3 in amino acids: CASSSMGGRTGELFF. DNA of the CDR3: TGTGCCAGCAGCTCCATGGGAGGTAGGACCGGGGAGCTGTTTTTT. V usage is TRBV5-6 and J usage is TRBJ2-2; D may be TRBD2 (6 bases). There are 15 residues in the CDR3. The V and J ends lost 3 bases and 5 bases respectively, with 14 bases between them. Germline CDR1 is SGHDT and CDR2 is YYEEEE.

This chain uses TRBV7-6 with TRBJ1-3; D gene ambiguous. The CDR3 runs 15 residues. Germline V lookup: CDR1 SGHVS, CDR2 FNYEAQ. Deletions cut 1 base from V and 0 bases from J, with 7 bases between. CDR3 in amino acids: CASSLEAVSGNTIYF. Written as DNA, the CDR3 is TGTGCCAGCAGCTTAGAAGCGGTCTCTGGAAACACCATATATTTT. Complete variable domain (other parts from reference TRBV7-6 and TRBJ1-3): GAGVSQSPRYKVTKRGQDVALRCDPISGHVSLYWYRQALGQGPEFLTYFNYEAQQDKSGLPNDRFSAERPEGSISTLTIQRTEQRDSAMYRCASSLEAVSGNTIYFGEGSWLTVV.

This clone has only one observation. This chain links TRBV30 with TRBJ1-1, with 8 bases fitting TRBD1. The trim removed 3 bases at V and 6 bases at J, leaving 6 bases unmatched. The length of the CDR3 is 13 residues. Germline V CDR1 and CDR2: GTSNPN, SVGIG (reference sequence). CDR3 in amino acids: CAWRADRGAEAFF. The CDR3 nucleotides are TGTGCCTGGAGAGCAGACAGGGGTGCTGAAGCTTTCTTT.

The genes are TRBV29-1 and TRBJ2-1; D remains ambiguous. The V gene lost 7 bases and the J gene lost 8 bases, with 12 bases spanning the gap. This CDR3 is 11 amino acids long. Germline V lookup: CDR1 SQVTM, CDR2 ANQGSEA. This CDR3 reads CSARWVDEQFF. The CDR3 region has the DNA TGCAGCGCGAGGTGGGTGGATGAGCAGTTCTTC.

V and J are TRBV18 and TRBJ2-3, with D possibly being TRBD2 (6 bases). The CDR3 is 18 amino acids. Germline V gene data show CDR1 as KGHSH and CDR2 as LQKENI. V gave up 1 base and J gave up 1 base, with 18 bases separating them. This CDR3 reads CASSPLPSVNTGTDTQYF. CDR3 DNA sequence: TGTGCCAGCTCACCACTCCCTAGCGTAAACACCGGCACAGATACGCAGTATTTT.

The chain is built from TRBV7-2 and TRBJ2-5; D might be TRBD2 (5 bases). This CDR3 is 13 amino acids long. Trimming pared 3 bases from V and 5 bases from J, leaving 10 bases between. Germline CDR1 and CDR2: SGHTA and FQGNSA. CDR3 in DNA: TGTGCCAGCAGCTTTGCTAGCAAGGAGACCCAGTACTTC. This gives the protein CASSFASKETQYF.

V gene TRBV4-1 combines with J gene TRBJ1-2; 7 bases fit TRBD1. The CDR3 sequence is 14 residues long. Trimming at V came to 5 bases and at J to 3 bases, leaving 6 bases not matched to a gene. The germline CDR1 and CDR2 sequences are MGHRA and YSYEKL. The CDR3: CASSLRTGDYGYTF. The DNA for the CDR3 is TGCGCCAGCAGCTTACGGACAGGTGACTATGGCTACACCTTC.

The chain is built from TRBV9 and TRBJ2-1; D not resolved. The CDR3 covers 14 residues. Per germline, CDR1 SGDLS and CDR2 YYNGEE. With 2 bases removed from V and 7 bases from J, the gap between germline ends came to 13 bases. CDR3 amino acids: CASSVTTTGNEQFF. In DNA form, the CDR3 reads TGTGCCAGCAGCGTGACCACCACTGGAAATGAGCAGTTCTTC.

CDR3 in DNA: TGTGCCAGCAGTCCGGGACTCCCTCTTAGCACAGATACGCAGTATTTT. Translating it yields CASSPGLPLSTDTQYF. This sequence joins TRBV27 and TRBJ2-3; the D gene is possibly TRBD2 (6 bases). Trimming removed 5 bases from V and 0 bases from J, with 15 bases in between. The CDR3 is made up of 16 amino acids. Germline lookup yields CDR1 MNHEY and CDR2 SMNVEV (reference sequence).

J is TRBJ2-7 and V is TRBV5-6, with D possibly matching TRBD2 (6 bases). Trimming took off 0 bases at V and 3 bases at J, with 10 bases between the two ends. The CDR3 loop spans 14 amino acids. The V gene's germline CDR1 is SGHDT and CDR2 YYEEEE. The CDR3 sequence: CASSLVRGGYEQYF. In DNA form, the CDR3 reads TGTGCCAGCAGCTTGGTACGGGGAGGCTACGAGCAGTACTTC.

J is TRBJ2-1 and V is TRBV7-9; D is unclear. The CDR3 sequence is 15 residues long. V lost 5 bases and J 9 bases, leaving 20 bases between the germline ends. Germline V lookup: CDR1 SEHNR, CDR2 FQNEAQ (reference sequence). CDR3 protein: CASSGKHLMNFEQFF. The CDR3 DNA follows: TGTGCCAGCAGCGGCAAACACCTTATGAACTTTGAGCAGTTCTTC.

This chain joins TRBV28 and TRBJ1-2, with a tentative D call TRBD1 (5 bases). CDR1 is MDHEN, CDR2 SYDVKM, per germline. With 1 base removed from V and 6 bases from J, the gap between germline ends came to 12 bases. The CDR3 sequence is 14 residues long. For the CDR3, the DNA is TGTGCCAGCAGTTTATATGTAGGGGTCGATGGCTACACCTTC. Translated, it gives CASSLYVGVDGYTF.

V is TRBV11-2 and J is TRBJ2-1, with D tentatively TRBD1 (5 bases). This CDR3 comprises 15 residues. Germline CDR1 SGHAT, CDR2 FQNNGV. V was trimmed by 1 base and J by 0 bases, leaving 7 bases between them. The DNA for the CDR3 is TGTGCCAGCAGCTTAGCGCAGGGCTCCTACAATGAGCAGTTCTTC. Protein sequence: CASSLAQGSYNEQFF.

The chain has TRBV18 and TRBJ2-6; D is unclear. In germline, CDR1 is KGHSH, CDR2 LQKENI. CDR3 length: 14 amino acids. V lost 3 bases, J lost 1 base, and 4 bases lay in between. In DNA, the CDR3 is TGTGCCAGCTCACCGAATTCTGGGGCCAACGTCCTGACTTTC. This sequence encodes CASSPNSGANVLTF.

This clone showed up just a few times. V and J are TRBV6-1 and TRBJ2-2; perhaps TRBD1 as D (6 bases). The germline CDR1 and CDR2 sequences are MNHNS and SASEGT. V lost 6 bases and J lost 5, with 7 bases in between. The CDR3 consists of 12 residues. CDR3 DNA: TGTGCCAGCAGAACAGGGACCGGGGAGCTGTTTTTT. Its protein is CASRTGTGELFF.

This clone was detected only once. In DNA, the CDR3 is TGTGCCAGCAGCTCGGACAGTAAGGGAGCTTTCTTT. Protein sequence: CASSSDSKGAFF. The chain carries TRBV7-9 and TRBJ1-1, with D perhaps matching TRBD1 (6 bases). Germline V gene sequence: CDR1 SEHNR, CDR2 FQNEAQ (reference sequence). This CDR3 region has 12 residues. Between the trimmed V and J ends, which lost 4 bases and 10 bases, there was a span of 13 bases.

This clone has just a few counts. This chain links TRBV2 with TRBJ2-7; D call uncertain. The CDR3 extends over 13 amino acids. Germline CDR1 and CDR2: SNHLY and FYNNEI. V lost 5 bases and J 2 bases, leaving 10 bases between the germline ends. The CDR3 bases are TGTGCCAGCAGTTCCAGGCCAACCTACGAGCAGTACTTC. It specifies CASSSRPTYEQYF.

The chain combines TRBV11-2 with TRBJ1-1; tentative D call: TRBD1 (5 bases). The CDR3 length is 13 residues. The germline CDR1 and CDR2 sequences are SGHAT and FQNNGV. Deletions cut 0 bases from V and 3 bases from J, with 5 bases between. DNA of the CDR3: TGTGCCAGCAGCTTAGAAGGGGACACTGAAGCTTTCTTT. Amino acids: CASSLEGDTEAFF. The full variable domain, in which reference TRBV11-2 and TRBJ1-1 provide the parts outside the CDR3, is EAGVAQSPRYKIIEKRQSVAFWCNPISGHATLYWYQQILGQGPKLLIQFQNNGVVDDSQLPKDRFSAERLKGVDSTLKIQPAKLEDSAVYLCASSLEGDTEAFFGQGTRLTVV.

The gene calls are TRBV11-3 and TRBJ1-1; D gene uncertain. Germline values: CDR1 SGHNT, CDR2 YENEEA. The CDR3 spans 14 residues. V was cut by 1 base and J by 2 bases, with 8 bases left in between. In nucleotides, the CDR3 is TGTGCCAGCAGCTTAGGACGGGGAAACACTGAAGCTTTCTTT. Protein product: CASSLGRGNTEAFF.

V gene TRBV29-1 combines with J gene TRBJ1-1; D might be TRBD1 (5 bases). Germline V gene data show CDR1 as SQVTM and CDR2 as ANQGSEA. This CDR3 is built from 12 residues. Trimming left V 4 bases short and J 6 bases short, with 12 bases between. The CDR3 is CSVGEGFAEAFF. Written as DNA, the CDR3 is TGCAGCGTTGGAGAGGGGTTCGCTGAAGCTTTCTTT.

The chain joins TRBV19 to TRBJ2-1, with a possible D match to TRBD1 (6 bases). The CDR3 covers 15 residues. V was clipped by 6 bases and J by 5 bases, with 17 bases between them. Germline loops: CDR1 LNHDA, CDR2 SQIVND (reference sequence). The CDR3 bases are TGTGCCAGTAGCCCCTATGGGAAGGGGGACAATGAGCAGTTCTTC. It is translated as CASSPYGKGDNEQFF.

The chain links TRBV7-2 to TRBJ2-1; TRBD2 is a possible D gene (6 bases). Germline loops: CDR1 SGHTA, CDR2 FQGNSA. The CDR3 runs to 16 residues. V dropped 2 bases and J dropped 4 bases, with 15 bases sitting between them. The DNA of the CDR3 is TGTGCCAGCAGCTTAACAGCGATAGCGGAGTACAATGAGCAGTTCTTC. Its translation is CASSLTAIAEYNEQFF.